The 25 T cell receptor beta chains below come from one sample, sequenced in a study of identical twins. TCRdb re-called the 5' RACE reads with MiXCR, one entry per CDR3 protein. The sample has about 810,000 distinct CDR3 sequences, 9% to 15% seen once. This sample was also put to use in a study of yellow fever vaccine responses in identical twins.

The sample consisted of PBMCs. The receptors were sampled from a woman in her late teens or twenties in good health.

The table lists this clonotype with a few counts. V gene TRBV5-1 combines with J gene TRBJ2-1, with 10 bases aligning to TRBD2. J gave up 3 bases and V 0 bases, and 3 bases lay outside the gene matches. Germline CDR1 SGHRS, CDR2 YFSETQ. This CDR3 has 16 amino acids. CDR3 DNA: TGCGCCAGCAGCTTGGATAGCGGGGGGTACTACAATGAGCAGTTCTTC. It is translated as CASSLDSGGYYNEQFF.

The V and J genes are TRBV6-1 and TRBJ2-2; 11 bases align to TRBD1. V trimming: 6 bases; J trimming: 4 bases; junction bases outside the gene matches: 7. The CDR3 contains 16 residues. Germline values: CDR1 MNHNS, CDR2 SASEGT. CDR3 DNA sequence: TGTGCCAGCAGATCACCCGGGACAGGGGGCACCGGGGAGCTGTTTTTT. Its protein is CASRSPGTGGTGELFF.

The chain carries TRBV7-3 and TRBJ2-2; 14 nucleotides agree with TRBD2. Unmatched junction bases numbered 7, after V lost 3 bases and J lost 4 bases. Germline V gene lookup returns CDR1 SGHTA and CDR2 FQGTGA. The CDR3 runs to 18 residues. The CDR3 DNA follows: TGTGCCAGCAGCTTTGCGGGACTAGCGGGAGTTACCACCGGGGAGCTGTTTTTT. Amino acid sequence: CASSFAGLAGVTTGELFF.

This clonotype appeared a few times. The chain carries TRBV12-3 or TRBV12-4 and TRBJ2-2, with 9 bases that match TRBD2. This CDR3 region has 14 residues. Germline trimming cut 4 bases from V and 5 bases from J; bases unmatched to any gene: 2. CDR3 sequence: CASSSLAGTGELFF. For the CDR3, the DNA is TGTGCCAGCAGTTCGCTAGCGGGAACCGGGGAGCTGTTTTTT.

This clonotype has a count of ten or more. CDR3 DNA: TGCGCCAGCAGCTCGGGACTTTACTCTGGGGCCAACGTCCTGACTTTC. It codes for CASSSGLYSGANVLTF. The chain has TRBV4-1 and TRBJ2-6, with D maybe TRBD2 (6 bases). There are 16 residues in the CDR3. Germline CDR1 reads MGHRA; CDR2 reads YSYEKL. V was clipped by 5 bases and J by 0 bases, with 11 bases between them.

This clonotype occurred many times. The chain recombines TRBV5-1 with TRBJ1-3; D gene ambiguous. CDR1 is SGHRS and CDR2 is YFSETQ in the germline V gene. V was trimmed by 0 bases and J by 4 bases, leaving 11 bases between them. The CDR3 is 15 amino acids. CDR3 DNA sequence: TGCGCCAGCAGCTTGGACACGGGTAGAGGAAACACCATATATTTT. It is translated as CASSLDTGRGNTIYF. Together with reference TRBV5-1 and TRBJ1-3, the CDR3 gives the full variable domain: KAGVTQTPRYLIKTRGQQVTLSCSPISGHRSVSWYQQTPGQGLQFLFEYFSETQRNKGNFPGRFSGRQFSNSRSEMNVSTLELGDSALYLCASSLDTGRGNTIYFGEGSWLTVV.

This clonotype has just a few counts. The V gene is TRBV20-1, the J gene TRBJ2-7, with D unclear. CDR3 length: 14 residues. Trimming took off 6 bases at V and 7 bases at J, with 22 bases between the two ends. Germline CDR1 is DFQATT and CDR2 is SNEGSKA (reference sequence). DNA of the CDR3: TGCAGTGCCCAAAAAGCCGGGCCTATCTGGGAGCAGTACGTC. This encodes CSAQKAGPIWEQYV.

This clonotype was detected only a few times. The CDR3 reads CSASVGSNTEAFF. The DNA for the CDR3 is TGCAGTGCCAGTGTAGGGTCGAACACTGAAGCTTTCTTT. V is TRBV20-1 and J is TRBJ1-1; D is uncertain. CDR3 length equals 13 residues. Deletions cut 6 bases from V and 1 base from J, with 12 bases between. CDR1 and CDR2 from the germline V gene are DFQATT and SNEGSKA (reference sequence).

This clonotype was seen a single time. The chain uses TRBV28 and TRBJ1-5, with D perhaps TRBD1 (5 bases). V was shortened by 2 bases and J by 6 bases, with 11 bases between the two germline ends. Germline lookup yields CDR1 MDHEN and CDR2 SYDVKM. The CDR3 has 14 amino acids. The CDR3 bases are TGTGCCAGCAGTTTACGCTTGGGGGGTCAGCCCCAGCATTTT. Its protein product is CASSLRLGGQPQHF.

Ten or more counts support this clonotype. The chain's CDR3 is CASSEQGRSTEAFF. As DNA, the CDR3 is TGTGCCAGCAGCGAACAGGGTAGAAGCACTGAAGCTTTCTTT. This chain links TRBV6-1 with TRBJ1-1; the D gene is possibly TRBD1 (6 bases). The CDR3 runs 14 residues. Germline loops: CDR1 MNHNS, CDR2 SASEGT. Between the trimmed V and J ends, which lost 6 bases and 4 bases, there was a span of 15 bases.

This clonotype has a count of ten or more. The chain joins TRBV7-3 to TRBJ2-1; D may be TRBD2 (5 bases). CDR3 size: 16 residues. Trimming left V 2 bases short and J 8 bases short, with 19 bases between. Germline-derived CDR1 and CDR2 are SGHTA and FQGTGA. This CDR3 reads CASSLPRPEGTDEQFF. CDR3 DNA: TGTGCCAGCAGCTTACCTCGCCCCGAGGGTACCGATGAGCAGTTCTTC.

This clonotype was seen more than once but under ten times. This chain joins TRBV14 and TRBJ2-2, with D perhaps matching TRBD2 (5 bases). Trimming removed 1 base from V and 9 bases from J, with 15 bases in between. Germline CDR1 and CDR2: SGHDN and FVKESK. The CDR3 runs to 15 residues. The CDR3 DNA follows: TGTGCCAGCAGCCAAGGTGGTAGCGCGAGTTGGGAGCTGTTTTTT. Amino acids: CASSQGGSASWELFF.

This clonotype was seen a handful of times. CDR3 in DNA: TGTGCCAGCTCAGTAGAAGCGGCCGGGGAGCTGTTTTTT. It yields the protein CASSVEAAGELFF. V is TRBV18 and J is TRBJ2-2, with D maybe TRBD2 (5 bases). Germline V gene sequence: CDR1 KGHSH, CDR2 LQKENI. V lost 5 bases, J lost 6 bases, and 10 bases lay in between. CDR3 length: 13 residues.

This clonotype occurred many times. This chain links TRBV24-1 with TRBJ2-3, with D maybe TRBD1 (5 bases). Germline lookup yields CDR1 KGHDR and CDR2 SFDVKD. This CDR3 has 13 amino acids. With 10 bases removed from V and 2 bases from J, the gap between germline ends came to 12 bases. For the CDR3, the DNA is TGTGCCACAACCGACAGTACCACAGATACGCAGTATTTT. This encodes CATTDSTTDTQYF.

This clonotype was picked up many times. The chain uses TRBV29-1 and TRBJ2-1; the match to TRBD2 covers 9 bases. J lost 3 bases, V lost 0 bases, and 6 bases had no gene match. Germline V gene lookup returns CDR1 SQVTM and CDR2 ANQGSEA. The CDR3 runs to 16 residues. CDR3: CSVEDYRGRVYNEQFF. The DNA for the CDR3 is TGCAGCGTTGAAGATTATCGCGGGAGGGTCTACAATGAGCAGTTCTTC.

V usage is TRBV10-3 and J usage is TRBJ2-7; 15 positions agree with TRBD2. The trim removed 6 bases at V and 3 bases at J, leaving 15 bases unmatched. The CDR3 length is 19 residues. Germline loops: CDR1 ENHRY, CDR2 SYGVKD. The CDR3 nucleotides are TGTGCCATCAGGGGACAGTTGGGGACTAGCGGGGGGAGGTTCTACGAGCAGTACGTC. Protein: CAIRGQLGTSGGRFYEQYV.

This chain connects TRBV24-1 to TRBJ2-5; no firm D call. Trimming cost V 9 bases and J 5 bases, with 12 bases left between them. Germline loops: CDR1 KGHDR, CDR2 SFDVKD. The CDR3 length is 12 residues. As DNA, the CDR3 is TGTGCCACCGGTTACGGGCTGGAGACCCAGTACTTC. It yields the protein CATGYGLETQYF.

This clonotype was observed a few times. This chain uses TRBV6-2 or TRBV6-3 with TRBJ2-5; D not certain. V lost 0 bases, J lost 7 bases, and 12 bases lay in between. The CDR3 sequence is 14 residues long. The germline CDR1 and CDR2 sequences are MNHEY and SVGEGT. Written as DNA, the CDR3 is TGTGCCAGCAGTTACTCATGGGCCGGTGGGACCCAGTACTTC. Amino acids: CASSYSWAGGTQYF.

The chain uses TRBV24-1 and TRBJ2-3; 9 bases match TRBD2. Per germline, CDR1 KGHDR and CDR2 SFDVKD. This CDR3 spans 15 amino acids. V trimming: 5 bases; J trimming: 2 bases; junction bases outside the gene matches: 4. Written as DNA, the CDR3 is TGTGCCACCAGTGCGGCTAGCGGGAACACAGATACGCAGTATTTT. It is translated as CATSAASGNTDTQYF.

The table lists this clonotype with a few counts. The CDR3 coding sequence is TGTGCCAGCAGCCGGCTGTACGCAGATACGCAGTATTTT. Its translation is CASSRLYADTQYF. The chain has TRBV7-2 and TRBJ2-3, with D uncertain. Germline loops: CDR1 SGHTA, CDR2 FQGNSA. The germline V and J ends were trimmed by 5 bases and 4 bases, with 10 bases remaining between them. The CDR3 runs to 13 residues.

Many counts were recorded for this clonotype. The chain has TRBV10-3 and TRBJ2-1; TRBD2 is a possible D gene (6 bases). The ends were cut back, 10 bases at V and 3 bases at J, with 13 bases in the middle. The germline V gene encodes CDR1 ENHRY and CDR2 SYGVKD. CDR3 length: 13 residues. As DNA, the CDR3 is TGTGCCACCGCGGGAATGAGCTACAATGAGCAGTTCTTC. Protein: CATAGMSYNEQFF.

The chain joins TRBV4-2 to TRBJ2-3; no firm D call. Between the trimmed V and J ends, which lost 0 bases and 2 bases, there was a span of 15 bases. CDR1 and CDR2 from the germline V gene are LGHNA and YNFKEQ. The CDR3 sequence is 17 residues long. CDR3 coding DNA: TGTGCCAGCAGCCAAGATCTCGGAAAGGCTCCCACAGATACGCAGTATTTT. It translates to CASSQDLGKAPTDTQYF.

Regarding this clonotype: The junction differs from germline at one of its ends, possibly a read error. This chain uses TRBV20-1 with TRBJ2-1; 7 nucleotides align to TRBD2. The CDR3 is 16 amino acids. Germline CDR1 is DFQATT and CDR2 is SNEGSKA (reference sequence). This CDR3 reads CCARGEAGAPYNEQFF. The CDR3 bases are TGCTGTGCTAGAGGGGAGGCGGGAGCTCCCTACAATGAGCAGTTCTTC.

The chain combines TRBV4-1 with TRBJ2-3; D gene unclear. The germline V gene encodes CDR1 MGHRA and CDR2 YSYEKL. Trimming cost V 4 bases and J 1 base, with 18 bases left between them. The CDR3 has 17 residues. The CDR3 spells CASSLRPAGERTDTQYF. The CDR3 DNA is TGCGCCAGCAGCCTCCGGCCGGCCGGCGAACGCACAGATACGCAGTATTTT.

The chain is built from TRBV3-1 and TRBJ2-2; 10 bases map to TRBD2. In germline, CDR1 is LGHDT, CDR2 YNNKEL (reference sequence). V was pared by 4 bases and J by 3 bases, with 5 bases of the junction left unmatched. This CDR3 has 16 residues. CDR3: CASSRSGGADTGELFF. DNA for the CDR3: TGTGCCAGCAGCCGAAGCGGGGGGGCTGACACCGGGGAGCTGTTTTTT.